The present TCR beta chain was sequenced within a study of blood T cell repertoires in COVID-19. This study enrolled people aged about 18 to 90 from around 26 US geographic areas. The V segment lost 2 bases and the J segment 5 bases; nucleotides outside the gene matches: 3. CDR3 length: 15 residues. Germline-derived CDR1 and CDR2 are SNHLY and FYNNEI. The assay was immunoSEQ multiplex PCR, and TCRdb's table has in-frame clones only and misses some. The data show about 220,000 clones, approximately 83% seen once. Sequencing used PBMCs or T cells enriched from blood (not recorded which). This receptor was identified in a woman aged 40 to 49 who had been exposed to COVID-19. The chain links TRBV2 to TRBJ2-3; the match to TRBD2 covers 11 bases. The CDR3 sequence: CASSETSGGIDTQYF. For the CDR3, the DNA is TGTGCCAGCAGTGAAACTAGCGGGGGTATAGATACGCAGTATTTT.